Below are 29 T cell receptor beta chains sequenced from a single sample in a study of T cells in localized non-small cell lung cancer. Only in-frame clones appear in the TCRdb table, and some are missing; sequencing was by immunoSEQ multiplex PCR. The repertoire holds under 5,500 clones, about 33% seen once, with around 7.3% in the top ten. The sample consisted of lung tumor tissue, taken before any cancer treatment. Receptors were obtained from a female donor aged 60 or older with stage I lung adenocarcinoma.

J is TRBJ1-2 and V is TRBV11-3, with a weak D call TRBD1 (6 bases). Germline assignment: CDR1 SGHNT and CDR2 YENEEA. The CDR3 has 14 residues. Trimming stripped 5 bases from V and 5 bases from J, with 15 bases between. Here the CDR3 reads CASSPGGSEYGYTF. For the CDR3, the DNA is TGTGCCAGCAGCCCGGGGGGCTCCGAGTATGGCTACACCTTC.

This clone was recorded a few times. This chain's CDR3 is CASSVGRLSATEAFF. The CDR3 DNA reads TGTGCCAGCAGCGTGGGACGCCTCTCTGCCACTGAAGCTTTCTTT. The genes are TRBV11-3 and TRBJ1-1, with a tentative D call TRBD1 (5 bases). Per the germline V gene, CDR1 is SGHNT and CDR2 is YENEEA. V lost 5 bases and J lost 4, with 17 bases in between. CDR3 length: 15 amino acids.

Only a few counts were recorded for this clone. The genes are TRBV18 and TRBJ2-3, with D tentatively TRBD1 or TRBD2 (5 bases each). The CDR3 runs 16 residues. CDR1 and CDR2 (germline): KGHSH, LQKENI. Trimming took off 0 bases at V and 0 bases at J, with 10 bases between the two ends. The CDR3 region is CASSPPSGGSTDTQYF. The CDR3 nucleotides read TGTGCCAGCTCACCACCGAGTGGGGGAAGCACAGATACGCAGTATTTT.

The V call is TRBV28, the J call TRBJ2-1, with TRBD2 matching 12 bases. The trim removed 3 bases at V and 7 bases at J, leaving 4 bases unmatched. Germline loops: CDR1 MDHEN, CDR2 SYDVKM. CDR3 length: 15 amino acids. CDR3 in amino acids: CASSFRTSGENEQFF. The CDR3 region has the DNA TGTGCCAGCAGTTTTCGGACTAGCGGGGAAAATGAGCAGTTCTTC. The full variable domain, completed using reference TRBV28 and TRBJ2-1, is DVKVTQSSRYLVKRTGEKVFLECVQDMDHENMFWYRQDPGLGLRLIYFSYDVKMKEKGDIPEGYSVSREKKERFSLILESASTNQTSMYLCASSFRTSGENEQFFGPGTRLTVL.

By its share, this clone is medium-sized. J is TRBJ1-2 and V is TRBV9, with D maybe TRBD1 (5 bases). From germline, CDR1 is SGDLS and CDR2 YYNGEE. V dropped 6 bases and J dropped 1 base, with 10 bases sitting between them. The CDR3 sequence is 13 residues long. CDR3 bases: TGTGCCAGCACCCAGGGATTTAACTATGGCTACACCTTC. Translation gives CASTQGFNYGYTF. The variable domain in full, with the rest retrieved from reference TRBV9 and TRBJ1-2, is DSGVTQTPKHLITATGQRVTLRCSPRSGDLSVYWYQQSLDQGLQFLIQYYNGEERAKGNILERFSAQQFPDLHSELNLSSLELGDSALYFCASTQGFNYGYTFGSGTRLTVV.

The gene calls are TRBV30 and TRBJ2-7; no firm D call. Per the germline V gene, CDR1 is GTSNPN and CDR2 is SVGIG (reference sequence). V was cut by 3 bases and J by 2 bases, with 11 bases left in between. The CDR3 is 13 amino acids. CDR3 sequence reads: CAWRVSSTYEQYF. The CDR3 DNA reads TGTGCCTGGAGAGTTTCCTCGACCTACGAGCAGTACTTC.

The CDR3 DNA follows: TGTGCCATCAGACCCGGGACAGGGAATTCCTACGAGCAGTACTTC. Protein product: CAIRPGTGNSYEQYF. The V and J genes are TRBV6-8 and TRBJ2-7; 9 nucleotides line up with TRBD1. V shed 10 bases, J shed 1 base, and the junction held 11 bases outside the gene matches. The germline gives CDR1 MNHGY, CDR2 SAAAGT. The CDR3 is 15 residues long.

CDR3 protein: CSVPTGVSENYGYTF. DNA for the CDR3: TGCAGCGTACCGACGGGGGTGTCGGAAAACTATGGCTACACCTTC. The rearrangement links TRBV29-1 to TRBJ1-2, with D maybe TRBD1 (5 bases). V gave up 6 bases and J gave up 2 bases, with 19 bases separating them. Germline V gene lookup returns CDR1 SQVTM and CDR2 ANQGSEA. The CDR3 length is 15 residues.

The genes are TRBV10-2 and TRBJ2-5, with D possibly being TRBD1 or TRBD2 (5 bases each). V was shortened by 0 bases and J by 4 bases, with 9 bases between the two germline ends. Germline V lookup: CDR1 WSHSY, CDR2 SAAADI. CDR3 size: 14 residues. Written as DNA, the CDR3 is TGCGCCAGCAGTGAGTCTAGGGGACGAGAGACCCAGTACTTC. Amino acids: CASSESRGRETQYF.

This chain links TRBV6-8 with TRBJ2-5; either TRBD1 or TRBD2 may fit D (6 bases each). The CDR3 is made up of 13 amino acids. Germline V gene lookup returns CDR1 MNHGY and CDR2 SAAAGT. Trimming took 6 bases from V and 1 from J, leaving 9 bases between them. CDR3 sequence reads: CASRSGAQETQYF. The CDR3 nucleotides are TGTGCCAGCAGGTCGGGGGCCCAAGAGACCCAGTACTTC.

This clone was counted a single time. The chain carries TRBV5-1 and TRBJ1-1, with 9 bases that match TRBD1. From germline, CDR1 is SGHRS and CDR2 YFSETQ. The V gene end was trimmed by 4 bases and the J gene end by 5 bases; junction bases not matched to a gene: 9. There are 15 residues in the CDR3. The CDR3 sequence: CASSLYTGTGTEAFF. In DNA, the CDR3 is TGCGCCAGCAGCCTTTATACCGGGACAGGGACTGAAGCTTTCTTT.

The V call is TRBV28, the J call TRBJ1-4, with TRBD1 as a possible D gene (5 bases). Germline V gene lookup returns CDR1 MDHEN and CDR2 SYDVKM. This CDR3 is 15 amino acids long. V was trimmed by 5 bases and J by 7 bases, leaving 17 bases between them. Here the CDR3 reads CASSPSGTWGEKLFF. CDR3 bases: TGTGCCAGCAGTCCCTCGGGGACGTGGGGTGAAAAACTGTTTTTT. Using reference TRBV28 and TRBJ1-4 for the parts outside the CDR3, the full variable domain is DVKVTQSSRYLVKRTGEKVFLECVQDMDHENMFWYRQDPGLGLRLIYFSYDVKMKEKGDIPEGYSVSREKKERFSLILESASTNQTSMYLCASSPSGTWGEKLFFGSGTQLSVL.

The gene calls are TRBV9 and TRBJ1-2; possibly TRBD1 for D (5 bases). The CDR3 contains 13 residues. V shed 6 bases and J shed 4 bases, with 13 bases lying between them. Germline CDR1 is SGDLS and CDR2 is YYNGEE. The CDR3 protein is CASTGGSGYGYTF. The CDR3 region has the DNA TGTGCCAGCACCGGGGGTAGCGGCTATGGCTACACCTTC.

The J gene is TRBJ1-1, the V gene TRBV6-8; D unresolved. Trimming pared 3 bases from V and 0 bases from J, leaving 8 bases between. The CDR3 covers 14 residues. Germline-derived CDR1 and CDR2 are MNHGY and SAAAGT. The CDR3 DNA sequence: TGTGCCAGCAGTTATGGGGAGCTGAACACTGAAGCTTTCTTT. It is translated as CASSYGELNTEAFF.

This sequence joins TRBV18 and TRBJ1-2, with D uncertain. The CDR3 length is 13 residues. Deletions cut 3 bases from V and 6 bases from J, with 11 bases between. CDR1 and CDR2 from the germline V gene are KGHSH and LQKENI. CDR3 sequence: CASSPYGIDGYTF. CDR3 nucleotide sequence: TGTGCCAGCTCACCTTACGGGATTGATGGCTACACCTTC.

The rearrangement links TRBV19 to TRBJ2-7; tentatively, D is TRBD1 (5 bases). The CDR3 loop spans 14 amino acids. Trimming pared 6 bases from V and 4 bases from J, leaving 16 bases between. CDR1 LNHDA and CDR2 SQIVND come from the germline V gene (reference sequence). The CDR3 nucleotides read TGTGCCAGTAGCGCTGGGTATCAGGGTTACGAGCAGTACTTC. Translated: CASSAGYQGYEQYF.

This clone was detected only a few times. In DNA, the CDR3 is TGTGCCAGCAGCCCCCCCACAGGGTTGGGGAACACTGAAGCTTTCTTT. This gives the protein CASSPPTGLGNTEAFF. The V gene is TRBV11-3, the J gene TRBJ1-1; maybe TRBD1 (6 bases). This CDR3 has 16 residues. Trimming took 5 bases from V and 1 from J, leaving 17 bases between them. Germline CDR1 reads SGHNT; CDR2 reads YENEEA.

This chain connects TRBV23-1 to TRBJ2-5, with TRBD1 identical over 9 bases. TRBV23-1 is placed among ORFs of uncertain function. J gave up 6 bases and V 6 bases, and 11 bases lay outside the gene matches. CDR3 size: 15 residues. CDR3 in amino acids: CASSPEGQGIKTQYF. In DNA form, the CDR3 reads TGCGCCAGCAGCCCGGAGGGACAGGGCATAAAGACCCAGTACTTC.

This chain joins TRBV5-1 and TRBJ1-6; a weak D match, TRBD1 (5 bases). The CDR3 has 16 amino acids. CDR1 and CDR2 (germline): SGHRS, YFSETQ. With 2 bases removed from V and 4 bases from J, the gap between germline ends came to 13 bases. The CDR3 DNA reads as TGCGCCAGCAGCTTCGGACCCGAGGGGTATAATTCACCCCTCCACTTT. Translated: CASSFGPEGYNSPLHF.

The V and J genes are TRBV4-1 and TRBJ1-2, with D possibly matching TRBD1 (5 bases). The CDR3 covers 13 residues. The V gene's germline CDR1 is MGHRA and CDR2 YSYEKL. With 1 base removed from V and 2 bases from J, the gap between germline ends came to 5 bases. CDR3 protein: CASSQGQNYGYTF. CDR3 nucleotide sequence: TGCGCCAGCAGCCAAGGACAGAACTATGGCTACACCTTC.

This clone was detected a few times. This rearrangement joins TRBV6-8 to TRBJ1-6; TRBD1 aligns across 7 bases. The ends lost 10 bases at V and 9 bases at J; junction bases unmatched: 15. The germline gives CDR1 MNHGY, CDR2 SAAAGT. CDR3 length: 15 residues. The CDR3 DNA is TGTGCCATCTCTTCTGGCCCGGACAGGCGTTCACCCCTCCACTTT. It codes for CAISSGPDRRSPLHF.

CDR3 coding DNA: TGTGCCAGCAGTGCCGGGACAGGGCGTGGAGAGACCCAGTACTTC. This encodes CASSAGTGRGETQYF. The V gene is TRBV2, the J gene TRBJ2-5, with TRBD1 matching over 9 bases. V was clipped by 4 bases and J by 4 bases; unmatched bases: 7. CDR1 and CDR2 (germline): SNHLY, FYNNEI. This CDR3 contains 15 residues.

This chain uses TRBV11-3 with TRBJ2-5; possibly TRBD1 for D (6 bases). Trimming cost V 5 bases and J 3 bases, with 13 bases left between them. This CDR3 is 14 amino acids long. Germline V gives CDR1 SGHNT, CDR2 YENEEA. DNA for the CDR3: TGTGCCAGCAGCAGCGGTGGGGGCAAAGAGACCCAGTACTTC. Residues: CASSSGGGKETQYF.

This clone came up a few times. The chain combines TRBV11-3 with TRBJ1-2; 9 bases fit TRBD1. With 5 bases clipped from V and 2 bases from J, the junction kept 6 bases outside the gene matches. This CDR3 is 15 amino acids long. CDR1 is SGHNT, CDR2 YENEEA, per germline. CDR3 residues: CASSLNRGRNYGYTF. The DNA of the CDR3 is TGTGCCAGCAGCCTAAACAGGGGGCGGAACTATGGCTACACCTTC.

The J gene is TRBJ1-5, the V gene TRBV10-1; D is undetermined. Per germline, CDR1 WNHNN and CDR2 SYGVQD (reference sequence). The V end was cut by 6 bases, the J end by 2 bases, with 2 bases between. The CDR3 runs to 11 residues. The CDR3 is CASRGNQPQHF. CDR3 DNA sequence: TGCGCCAGCAGGGGCAATCAGCCCCAGCATTTT.

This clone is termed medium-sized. The CDR3 here is CASSSRTGSVNYGYTF. The CDR3 DNA reads TGTGCCAGCAGTTCCAGGACAGGGAGTGTAAACTATGGCTACACCTTC. The V and J genes are TRBV6-8 and TRBJ1-2, with 8 bases lining up with TRBD1. CDR3 length: 16 residues. The junction had 9 bases not matched to a gene; V was cut back by 4 bases and J by 2 bases. Germline V gives CDR1 MNHGY, CDR2 SAAAGT.

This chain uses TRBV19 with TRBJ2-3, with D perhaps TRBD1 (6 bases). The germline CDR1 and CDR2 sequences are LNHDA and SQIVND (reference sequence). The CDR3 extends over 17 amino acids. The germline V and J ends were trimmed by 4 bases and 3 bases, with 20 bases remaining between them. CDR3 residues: CASSTSGGYRVTDTQYF. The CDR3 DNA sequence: TGTGCCAGTAGTACCTCCGGCGGGTACAGGGTTACAGATACGCAGTATTTT.

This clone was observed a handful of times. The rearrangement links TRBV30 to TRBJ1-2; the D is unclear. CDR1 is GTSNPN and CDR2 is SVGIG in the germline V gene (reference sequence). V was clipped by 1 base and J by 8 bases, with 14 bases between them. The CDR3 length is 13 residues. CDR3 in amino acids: CAWSENGREGYTF. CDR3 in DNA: TGTGCCTGGAGTGAAAACGGAAGGGAAGGCTACACCTTC. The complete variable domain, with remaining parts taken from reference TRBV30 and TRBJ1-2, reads SQTIHQWPATLVQPVGSPLSLECTVEGTSNPNLYWYRQAAGRGLQLLFYSVGIGQISSEVPQNLSASRPQDRQFILSSKKLLLSDSGFYLCAWSENGREGYTFGSGTRLTVV.

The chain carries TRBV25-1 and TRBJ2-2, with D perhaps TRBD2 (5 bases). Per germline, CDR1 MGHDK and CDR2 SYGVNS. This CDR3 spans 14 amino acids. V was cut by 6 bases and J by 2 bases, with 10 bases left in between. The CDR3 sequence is CASSPRTNTGELFF. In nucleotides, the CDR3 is TGTGCCAGCAGCCCGAGGACTAACACCGGGGAGCTGTTTTTT.